This is a list of T cell receptor beta chains from one sample in a study of cytomegalovirus exposure and HLA in healthy donors. Only in-frame clones appear in the TCRdb table, and some are missing; sequencing was by immunoSEQ multiplex PCR. Of under 35,000 clones in the sample, approximately 61% are singletons; the top ten hold 20% to 25%. Sequencing was done on a sample of PBMCs. These receptors were taken from a man in his fifties or sixties in good health and CMV-seropositive. CDR3s include the opening cysteine and the closing phenylalanine or tryptophan. Fields, in order: clone size, V gene, D gene, J gene, CDR3 DNA, CDR3 protein. D genes are given only for firm matches. Only part of the rows carry a size: once, few, many, or a class if the clone is expanded.

abundance: -
v_gene: TRBV15
d_gene: TRBD2
j_gene: TRBJ2-3
CDR3nt: TGTGCCACCAGCAGAGATTTCACGGGCGGACTAGCGGGAGGTGGGGATACGCAGTATTTT
CDR3aa: CATSRDFTGGLAGGGDTQYF

abundance: few
v_gene: TRBV19
d_gene: -
j_gene: TRBJ2-1
CDR3nt: TGTGCCAGTAGGAGCTCCTACAATGAGCAGTTCTTC
CDR3aa: CASRSSYNEQFF

abundance: once
v_gene: TRBV6-6
d_gene: -
j_gene: TRBJ1-5
CDR3nt: TGTGCCAGCAGTTACGATGTAGGGGCCAGTCAGCCCCAGCATTTT
CDR3aa: CASSYDVGASQPQHF

abundance: few
v_gene: TRBV4-1
d_gene: TRBD2
j_gene: TRBJ2-3
CDR3nt: TGCGCCAGCAGCCTGCCTACTAGCGGTGGGAGGTATTTT
CDR3aa: CASSLPTSGGRYF

abundance: -
v_gene: TRBV30
d_gene: -
j_gene: TRBJ1-2
CDR3nt: TGTGCCTGGAGACTCCAGGGTTTTGGCTACACCTTC
CDR3aa: CAWRLQGFGYTF

abundance: -
v_gene: TRBV15
d_gene: -
j_gene: TRBJ1-5
CDR3nt: TGTGCCACCAGCAGACCTGATCAGCCCCAGCATTTT
CDR3aa: CATSRPDQPQHF

abundance: -
v_gene: TRBV29-1
d_gene: TRBD1
j_gene: TRBJ1-5
CDR3nt: TGCAGCGTTGGCGAGACAGGGCCAAATCAGCCCCAGCATTTT
CDR3aa: CSVGETGPNQPQHF

abundance: -
v_gene: TRBV6-6
d_gene: TRBD2
j_gene: TRBJ2-1
CDR3nt: TGTGCCAGCAGTGCCTGGGCTAGCGGGGTGTTCTTC
CDR3aa: CASSAWASGVFF

abundance: few
v_gene: TRBV19
d_gene: TRBD1
j_gene: TRBJ2-7
CDR3nt: TGTGCCAGTAGAGCGGGACAGGGGTTCAACGAGCAGTACTTC
CDR3aa: CASRAGQGFNEQYF

abundance: -
v_gene: TRBV4-1
d_gene: -
j_gene: TRBJ2-7
CDR3nt: TGCGCCAGCAGCCAAGCCCACCTCCCAGGCAGCTCCTACGAGCAGTACTTC
CDR3aa: CASSQAHLPGSSYEQYF

abundance: -
v_gene: TRBV7-9
d_gene: -
j_gene: TRBJ1-2
CDR3nt: TGTGCCAGCAGCTTACAGGGATATGGCTACACCTTC
CDR3aa: CASSLQGYGYTF

abundance: -
v_gene: TRBV5-4
d_gene: TRBD2
j_gene: TRBJ2-3
CDR3nt: TGTGCCAGCAGCCCCCGGACTAGCGGTAACACAGATACGCAGTATTTT
CDR3aa: CASSPRTSGNTDTQYF

abundance: few
v_gene: TRBV2
d_gene: -
j_gene: TRBJ1-2
CDR3nt: TGTGCCAGCAGGGAGTTAGGTATACGCTACACCTTC
CDR3aa: CASRELGIRYTF

abundance: -
v_gene: TRBV6-4
d_gene: -
j_gene: TRBJ1-1
CDR3nt: TGTGCCAGCAGTGACTCGCCCGGCACTGAAGCTTTCTTT
CDR3aa: CASSDSPGTEAFF

abundance: -
v_gene: TRBV15
d_gene: -
j_gene: TRBJ1-2
CDR3nt: TGTGCCACCAGCAGAGATCCCGCGGATGGCTACACCTTC
CDR3aa: CATSRDPADGYTF

abundance: -
v_gene: TRBV9
d_gene: TRBD2
j_gene: TRBJ2-7
CDR3nt: TGTGCCAGCAGCGCCGGGACTAGCGGGGGGTACGAGCAGTACTTC
CDR3aa: CASSAGTSGGYEQYF

abundance: -
v_gene: TRBV11-3
d_gene: -
j_gene: TRBJ2-2
CDR3nt: TGTGCCAGCAGCTATGACAGTACGAACACCGGGGAGCTGTTTTTT
CDR3aa: CASSYDSTNTGELFF

abundance: -
v_gene: TRBV27
d_gene: TRBD1
j_gene: TRBJ1-1
CDR3nt: TGTGCCAGCAGTCACGGGACAGCGGGAGCTTTCTTT
CDR3aa: CASSHGTAGAFF

abundance: few
v_gene: TRBV11-2
d_gene: -
j_gene: TRBJ1-1
CDR3nt: TGTGCCAGCAGCTTAGATCCAGGGCCGGGCACTGAAGCTTTCTTT
CDR3aa: CASSLDPGPGTEAFF

abundance: once
v_gene: TRBV29-1
d_gene: TRBD2
j_gene: TRBJ2-5
CDR3nt: TGCAGCGTCGATAGCGGGGGGGCCGGTGAGACCCAGTACTTC
CDR3aa: CSVDSGGAGETQYF

abundance: many
v_gene: TRBV28
d_gene: TRBD1
j_gene: TRBJ1-4
CDR3nt: TGTGCCAGCAGTTCCTCCGGGACAGGGGACGAAAAACTGTTTTTT
CDR3aa: CASSSSGTGDEKLFF

abundance: -
v_gene: TRBV5-1
d_gene: -
j_gene: TRBJ2-3
CDR3nt: TGCGCCAGCAGCTTGACTCACGCAGATACGCAGTATTTT
CDR3aa: CASSLTHADTQYF

abundance: -
v_gene: TRBV30
d_gene: -
j_gene: TRBJ1-1
CDR3nt: TGTGCCTGGGGGCTGGATGGAGCTTTCTTT
CDR3aa: CAWGLDGAFF

abundance: -
v_gene: TRBV15
d_gene: TRBD1
j_gene: TRBJ2-2
CDR3nt: TGTGCCACCAGCAGGAAACAGGGGGCCGGGGAGCTGTTTTTT
CDR3aa: CATSRKQGAGELFF

abundance: -
v_gene: TRBV27
d_gene: TRBD1
j_gene: TRBJ1-1
CDR3nt: TGTGCCAGCAGTTCTCGGACAGGGGTGAGGGCTTTCTTT
CDR3aa: CASSSRTGVRAFF

abundance: few
v_gene: TRBV15
d_gene: -
j_gene: TRBJ2-7
CDR3nt: TGTGCCACCAGCAGATCCAGGAACTACGAGCAGTACTTC
CDR3aa: CATSRSRNYEQYF

abundance: -
v_gene: TRBV6-1
d_gene: -
j_gene: TRBJ1-1
CDR3nt: TGTGCGTCCCCCATGAACACTGAAGCTTTCTTT
CDR3aa: CASPMNTEAFF

abundance: -
v_gene: TRBV25-1
d_gene: -
j_gene: TRBJ2-1
CDR3nt: TGTGCCAGCAGTGGAGGCAATGAGCAGTTCTTC
CDR3aa: CASSGGNEQFF

abundance: -
v_gene: TRBV25-1
d_gene: TRBD2
j_gene: TRBJ2-7
CDR3nt: TGTGCCAGCAGTGTCGCGGGGGGGAGCTCCTACGAGCAGTACTTC
CDR3aa: CASSVAGGSSYEQYF

abundance: -
v_gene: TRBV7-9
d_gene: -
j_gene: TRBJ2-3
CDR3nt: TGTGCCAGCAGCCAACGGGACACTCTAACCACAGATACGCAGTATTTT
CDR3aa: CASSQRDTLTTDTQYF